The 9 T cell receptor beta chains given below trace back to one sample, sequenced in a study of blood T cells in healthy people across ages. It was with a sample-barcoded 5' primer and a J-beta primer mix that a second PCR of about 6 to 12 cycles was run. TCRdb processed the 5' RACE reads anew with MiXCR; each CDR3 protein has one entry. The table records around 1,600,000 distinct CDR3 sequences, about 45% of them present only once. Sequencing input: blood. These TCRs come from a woman younger than 30 in good health.

The chain combines TRBV20-1 with TRBJ2-3, with D unclear. Germline loops: CDR1 DFQATT, CDR2 SNEGSKA (reference sequence). V gave up 4 bases and J gave up 4 bases, with 12 bases separating them. The CDR3 covers 13 residues. The CDR3: CSAIPKVADTQYF. DNA of the CDR3: TGCAGTGCTATTCCAAAGGTGGCAGATACGCAGTATTTT.

This clonotype was seen more than once but under ten times. The V gene is TRBV27, the J gene TRBJ2-1, with D possibly being TRBD2 (6 bases). Germline V gene lookup returns CDR1 MNHEY and CDR2 SMNVEV (reference sequence). V was cut by 7 bases and J by 4 bases, with 23 bases left in between. The CDR3 extends over 17 amino acids. CDR3 amino acids: CASTPSQREYRYNEQFF. DNA for the CDR3: TGTGCCAGCACGCCCAGCCAACGGGAGTACAGGTACAATGAGCAGTTCTTC.

This clonotype was counted a few times. Here the CDR3 reads CASSIPPNSNQPQHF. CDR3 coding DNA: TGTGCCAGCAGTATCCCCCCGAATAGCAATCAGCCCCAGCATTTT. This rearrangement joins TRBV6-6 to TRBJ1-5; D uncertain. This CDR3 has 15 amino acids. CDR1 is MNHNY, CDR2 SVGAGI, per germline (reference sequence). The V end was cut by 5 bases, the J end by 0 bases, with 11 bases between.

This clonotype was seen more than once but under ten times. The chain joins TRBV20-1 to TRBJ2-7; D gene ambiguous. CDR1 and CDR2 (germline): DFQATT, SNEGSKA (reference sequence). CDR3 length equals 13 residues. V dropped 5 bases and J dropped 0 bases, with 11 bases sitting between them. Here the CDR3 reads CSAYRSRSYEQYF. CDR3 coding DNA: TGCAGTGCTTACAGATCCCGCTCCTACGAGCAGTACTTC.

V and J are TRBV7-2 and TRBJ2-3; 9 positions agree with TRBD2. The CDR3 is 14 amino acids. Trimming removed 2 bases from V and 5 bases from J; junction bases left unmatched: 2. Germline CDR1 is SGHTA and CDR2 is FQGNSA. CDR3 region: CASSLRGGVDTQYF. DNA of the CDR3: TGTGCCAGCAGCTTACGCGGGGGGGTAGATACGCAGTATTTT.

The V gene is TRBV28, the J gene TRBJ2-2; D may correspond to TRBD1 or TRBD2 (6 bases each). Germline assignment: CDR1 MDHEN and CDR2 SYDVKM. The V end was cut by 5 bases, the J end by 0 bases, with 16 bases between. CDR3 length: 17 residues. The CDR3 DNA reads TGTGCCAGCAGTCCTGGGGGGCTAGCAGCGAACACCGGGGAGCTGTTTTTT. Translation: CASSPGGLAANTGELFF.

In its sample, this clonotype was seen a few times. V gene TRBV28 combines with J gene TRBJ2-7; D ambiguous. Trimming took off 1 base at V and 3 bases at J, with 16 bases between the two ends. In germline, CDR1 is MDHEN, CDR2 SYDVKM. This CDR3 comprises 16 residues. The CDR3 here is CASSLSSSGLDYEQYF. Here the CDR3 DNA reads TGTGCCAGCAGTTTATCGTCTAGTGGATTGGACTACGAGCAGTACTTC.

The chain couples TRBV10-3 to TRBJ2-7; D ambiguous. V was clipped by 3 bases and J by 1 base, with 16 bases between them. The CDR3 covers 16 residues. The germline gives CDR1 ENHRY, CDR2 SYGVKD. The DNA for the CDR3 is TGTGCCATCAGTGAAGTCGGTGGCAAAAGATCCTACGAGCAGTACTTC. It specifies CAISEVGGKRSYEQYF.

The chain combines TRBV27 with TRBJ2-4, with D maybe TRBD2 (6 bases). V dropped 3 bases and J dropped 2 bases, with 11 bases sitting between them. The CDR3 has 15 amino acids. Per germline, CDR1 MNHEY and CDR2 SMNVEV (reference sequence). This CDR3 is CASSFGGATKNIQYF. DNA of the CDR3: TGTGCCAGCAGTTTCGGGGGTGCTACCAAAAACATTCAGTACTTC.